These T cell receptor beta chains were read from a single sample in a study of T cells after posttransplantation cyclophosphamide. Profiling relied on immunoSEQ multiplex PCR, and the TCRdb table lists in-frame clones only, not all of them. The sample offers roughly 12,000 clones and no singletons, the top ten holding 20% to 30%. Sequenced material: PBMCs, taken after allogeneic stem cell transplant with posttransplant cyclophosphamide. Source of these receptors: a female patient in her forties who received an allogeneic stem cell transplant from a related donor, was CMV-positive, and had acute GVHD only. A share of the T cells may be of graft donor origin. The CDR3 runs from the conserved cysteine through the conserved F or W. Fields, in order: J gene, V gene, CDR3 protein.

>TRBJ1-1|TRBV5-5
CASSSRDMNTEAFF
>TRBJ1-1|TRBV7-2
CASSLYMGRTEAFF
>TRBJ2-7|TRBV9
CASSSGGQLAGYEQYF
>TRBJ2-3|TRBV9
CASSVEGRDTQYF
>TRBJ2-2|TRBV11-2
CASSLDPGGTGELFF
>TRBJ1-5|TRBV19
CASSTTDRGPYSNQPQHF
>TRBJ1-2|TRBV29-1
CSVAGGDRGYTF
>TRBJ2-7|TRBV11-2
CASSFGLAGGTYEQYF
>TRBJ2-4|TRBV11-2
CASSRFPSGAKNIQYF
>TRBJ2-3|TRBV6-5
CASSYVPTRQDTQYF
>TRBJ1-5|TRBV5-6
CASSLVGGQRSAPAF
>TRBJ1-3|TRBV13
CASSPENSGNTIYF
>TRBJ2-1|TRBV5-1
CASSLAGTGFGNEQFF
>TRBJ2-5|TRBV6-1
CASSFGLAAQETQYF
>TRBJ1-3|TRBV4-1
CASSHGQFSGNTIYF
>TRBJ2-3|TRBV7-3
CASSPGQATDTQYF
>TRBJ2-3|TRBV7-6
CASSLRDRVADTQYF
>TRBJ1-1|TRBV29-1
CSVSRGRTTGTEAFF
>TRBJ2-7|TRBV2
CASSEGWASYEQYF
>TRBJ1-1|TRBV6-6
CASSYQANTEAFF
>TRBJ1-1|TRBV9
CASSLRVNTEAFF
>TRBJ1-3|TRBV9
CASSRSWGNTIYF